This TCR beta chain was captured in a study of early T cells in non-severe SARS-CoV-2 infection. MiXCR, run by TCRdb on the 5' RACE reads, gives a single entry per CDR3 protein. The sample holds around 33,000 distinct CDR3 sequences; roughly 5% are singletons and the top ten take over 10%. The sample was whole blood. The clonotype originates from an adult who was a healthcare worker with PCR-confirmed SARS-CoV-2 infection or an uninfected control (not recorded which).

DNA for the CDR3: TGCAGTGCTAGAGATTGGAGGACTAGCGGGATGAACACCGGGGAGCTGTTTTTT. It is translated as CSARDWRTSGMNTGELFF. J is TRBJ2-2 and V is TRBV20-1, with 12 bases lining up with TRBD2. V shed 0 bases and J 1 base; nucleotides not matched to a gene: 6. The CDR3 covers 18 residues. From germline, CDR1 is DFQATT and CDR2 SNEGSKA (reference sequence).